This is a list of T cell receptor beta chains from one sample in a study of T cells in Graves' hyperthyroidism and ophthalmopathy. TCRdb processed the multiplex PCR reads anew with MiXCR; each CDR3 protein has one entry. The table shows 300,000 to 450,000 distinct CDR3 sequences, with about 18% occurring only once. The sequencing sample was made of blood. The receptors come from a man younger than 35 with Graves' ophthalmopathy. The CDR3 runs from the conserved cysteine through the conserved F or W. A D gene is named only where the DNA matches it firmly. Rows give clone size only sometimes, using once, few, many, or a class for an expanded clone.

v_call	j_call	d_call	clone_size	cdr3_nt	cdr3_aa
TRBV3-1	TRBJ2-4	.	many	TGTGCCAGCAGCCAAGAGGCAGGGATGAACATTCAGTACTTC	CASSQEAGMNIQYF
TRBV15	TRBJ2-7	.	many	TGTGCCACCAGTAGGGGGGCGTTCGAGGAGCAGTACTTC	CATSRGAFEEQYF
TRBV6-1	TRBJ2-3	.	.	TGTGCCGTACAGGTGGGCACAGATACGCAGTATTTT	CAVQVGTDTQYF
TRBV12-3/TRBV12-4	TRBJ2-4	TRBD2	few	TGTGCCAGCAGTTTTCCGCGGGGGGAACAAAACATTCAGTACTTC	CASSFPRGEQNIQYF
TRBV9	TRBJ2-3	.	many	TGTGCCAGCAGCGTAGGAGATCGCTGGGATACGCAGTATTTT	CASSVGDRWDTQYF
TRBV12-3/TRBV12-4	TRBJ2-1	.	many	TGTGCCAGCCTTAGGAACGGGAATGAGCAGTTCTTC	CASLRNGNEQFF
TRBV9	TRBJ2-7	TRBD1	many	TGTGCCAGCAGCGACGGGACAGGCTACGAGCAGTACTTC	CASSDGTGYEQYF
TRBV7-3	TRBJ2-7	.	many	TGTGCCAGCAGCCTCCTGCAGGGCTACGAGCAGTACTTC	CASSLLQGYEQYF
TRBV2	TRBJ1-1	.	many	TGTGCCAGCAGTCCAGGGTTAGGGGCTTTCTTT	CASSPGLGAFF
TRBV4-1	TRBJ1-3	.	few	TGCGCCAGCAGCCAAACCGGGACCTCAAGAATGGGTGGAAACACCATATATTTT	CASSQTGTSRMGGNTIYF
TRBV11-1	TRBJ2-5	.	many	TGTGCCAGCAGCACGATATCCGGTGGGGAGACCCAGTACTTC	CASSTISGGETQYF
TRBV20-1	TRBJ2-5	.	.	TGCAGTGGACAGGGAGGGGGCCAAGAGACCCAGTACTTC	CSGQGGGQETQYF
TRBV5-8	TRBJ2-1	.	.	TGTGCCAGCAGCTTGGTAGGGGATGAGCAGTTCTTC	CASSLVGDEQFF
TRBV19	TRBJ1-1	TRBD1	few	TGTGCCAGTAGAAAACGGACAGGGAGTGGCACTGAAGCTTTCTTT	CASRKRTGSGTEAFF
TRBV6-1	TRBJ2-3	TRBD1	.	TGTGCCAGCAGTGATCTCGGACAGGGCTACACAGATACGCAGTATTTT	CASSDLGQGYTDTQYF
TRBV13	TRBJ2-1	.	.	TGTGCCAGCAGCTTAGGTCAGGGTAGGAATGAGCAGTTCTTC	CASSLGQGRNEQFF
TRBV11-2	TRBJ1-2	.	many	TGTGCCAGCAGCTTAGATCGGGTAGACTACTATGGCTACACCTTC	CASSLDRVDYYGYTF
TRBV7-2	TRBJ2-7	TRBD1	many	TGTGCCAGCAGCTTTGGGGGACAGGCCTCCTACGAGCAGTACTTC	CASSFGGQASYEQYF
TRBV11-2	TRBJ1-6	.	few	TGTGCCAGCAGCCTATCGCGGTCACCCCTCCACTTT	CASSLSRSPLHF
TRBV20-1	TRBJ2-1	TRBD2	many	TGCAGTGCTCCGACATCGAGCGGGGGGTCCTACAATGAGCAGTTCTTC	CSAPTSSGGSYNEQFF
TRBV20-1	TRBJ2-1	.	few	TGCAGTGCCCCCAGGGGCCGCCAAGAGCAGTTCTTC	CSAPRGRQEQFF
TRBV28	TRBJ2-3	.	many	TGTGCCAGCAGTTCACACCTCCCGGACCGGCCAGATACGCAGTATTTT	CASSSHLPDRPDTQYF
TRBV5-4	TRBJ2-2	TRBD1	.	TGTGCCAGCAGCGGGGGACAGGGGTTCAAATCCGGGGAGCTGTTTTTT	CASSGGQGFKSGELFF
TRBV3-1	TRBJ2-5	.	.	TGTGCCAGCAGCCCTCACCAAGAGGCCCAGTACTTC	CASSPHQEAQYF